This T cell receptor (beta chain) was sequenced for a study of T-cell reconstitution after alpha-beta-depleted transplantation in children. Study-wide results and limits: Approximately two months post-transplant, alpha-beta T cells reportedly originated from several hundred expanded graft clones. T-cell numbers and diversity, one year after transplant, stemmed largely from T cells that were newly produced. TCRbeta diversity was high at day 60 in some patients (a result of surviving recipient T cells and thymic progenitors).

Points on this clonotype: Its matching antigen is unknown.

Trimming shortened V by 3 bases and J by 2 bases, and 8 bases separated the two germline ends. The length of the CDR3 is 14 residues. The germline V gene has CDR1 LNHNV and CDR2 YYDKDF (reference sequence). Unique molecular identifiers were used to barcode this TCRbeta library. In TCRdb, the PCR reads were re-called with MiXCR into one record per CDR3 protein. The sample yields about 600,000 distinct CDR3 sequences, over 10% seen once. This receptor was obtained from a male patient aged 10 to 17 who had a stem cell transplant for acute myeloid leukemia, so the T cells may come from the graft donor. The chain employs TRBV15 and TRBJ1-5; no clear D gene. The specimen was PBMCs, mostly from graft donor cells, collected 360 days after TCRalphabeta/CD19-depleted stem cell transplant. The CDR3 loop is CATSSQMGNQPQHF. Here the CDR3 DNA reads TGTGCCACCAGCAGCCAGATGGGCAATCAGCCCCAGCATTTT.